This T cell receptor (beta chain) was identified during a study of blood T cell repertoires in COVID-19. Across the study: From the United States, Italy and Spain came samples of acute and convalescent COVID-19. T cells, B-cell-depleted T cells, or PBMCs provided the cDNA or gDNA that served as material.

Original analysis: Counts of nucleated cells, estimated from reference gene primer amplification, were obtained. Assay used: immunoSEQ multiplex PCR; TCRdb lists only in-frame clones, some missing. For V, J and clone size, that table is used; D and trimming come from the DNA. The sample has approximately 200,000 clones; 80% to 85% are singletons. Unmatched junction bases numbered 8, after V lost 2 bases and J lost 5 bases. The CDR3 runs 15 residues. The germline V gene encodes CDR1 MNHEY and CDR2 SMNVEV (reference sequence). Sequencing used peripheral blood. This TCR came from a young woman who had recovered from COVID-19. The rearrangement links TRBV27 to TRBJ2-7, with TRBD1 matching 8 bases. The CDR3, as DNA: TGTGCCAGCAGTTTAGTTGGACAGGGAGCCCACGAGCAGTACTTC. Its protein is CASSLVGQGAHEQYF.